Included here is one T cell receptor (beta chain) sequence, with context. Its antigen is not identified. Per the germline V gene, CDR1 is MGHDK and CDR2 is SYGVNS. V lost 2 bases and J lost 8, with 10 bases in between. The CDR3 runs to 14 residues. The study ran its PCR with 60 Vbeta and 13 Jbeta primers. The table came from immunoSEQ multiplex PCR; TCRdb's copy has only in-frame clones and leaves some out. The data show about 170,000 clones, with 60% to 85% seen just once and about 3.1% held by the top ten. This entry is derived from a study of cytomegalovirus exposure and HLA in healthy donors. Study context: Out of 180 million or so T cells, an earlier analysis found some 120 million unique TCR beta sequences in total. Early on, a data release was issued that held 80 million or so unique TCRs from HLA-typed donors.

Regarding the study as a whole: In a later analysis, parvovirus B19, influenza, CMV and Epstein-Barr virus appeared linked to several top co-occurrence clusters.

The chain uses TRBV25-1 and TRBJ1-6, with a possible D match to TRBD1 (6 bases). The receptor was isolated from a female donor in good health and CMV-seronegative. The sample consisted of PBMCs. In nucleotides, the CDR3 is TGTGCCAGCAGTGAAGAACAGGGAGATTCACCCCTCCACTTT. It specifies CASSEEQGDSPLHF.